These 27 T cell receptor beta chains originate from one sample sequenced in a study of shared clonotypes between healthy human individuals. Repertoires were generated with immunoSEQ multiplex PCR, while TCRdb's copy carries only in-frame clones and drops some. This repertoire shows about 590,000 clones, roughly 96% found once; its top ten account for around 0.097%. Naive CD8 populations comprised CD45RO-negative cells positively selected for CCR7, excluding terminally differentiated effector memory CD45RA+ cells. The specimen sequenced was naive CD8+ T cells sorted from blood. The receptor set was obtained from a woman in her 30s in good health.

The chain combines TRBV6-1 with TRBJ2-7; D not certain. From germline, CDR1 is MNHNS and CDR2 SASEGT. Trimming stripped 1 base from V and 0 bases from J, with 7 bases between. CDR3 length: 14 residues. The CDR3 region has the DNA TGTGCCAGCAGTGAAGGGATAAGCTCCTACGAGCAGTACTTC. This codes for CASSEGISSYEQYF.

This sequence joins TRBV27 and TRBJ2-1, with D tentatively TRBD1 (6 bases). The CDR3 spans 14 residues. Germline values: CDR1 MNHEY, CDR2 SMNVEV (reference sequence). Deletions cut 9 bases from V and 5 bases from J, with 17 bases between. The CDR3 reads CASRGFGGDNEQFF. CDR3 DNA: TGTGCCAGTAGGGGGTTTGGCGGCGACAATGAGCAGTTCTTC.

The rearrangement joins TRBV27 to TRBJ2-5; 7 nucleotides align to TRBD2. This CDR3 is 15 amino acids long. Germline trimming cut 3 bases from V and 2 bases from J; bases unmatched to any gene: 6. The V gene's germline CDR1 is MNHEY and CDR2 SMNVEV (reference sequence). Here the CDR3 reads CASSLWPSGQETQYF. CDR3 nucleotide sequence: TGTGCCAGCAGTTTGTGGCCTAGCGGACAAGAGACCCAGTACTTC.

This chain connects TRBV28 to TRBJ2-7; tentative D call: TRBD1 (6 bases). The V gene's germline CDR1 is MDHEN and CDR2 SYDVKM. The CDR3 totals 14 residues. The ends were cut back, 5 bases at V and 3 bases at J, with 14 bases in the middle. The CDR3 DNA reads TGTGCCAGCAGTCAAACAGGGTCCCGCTACGAGCAGTACTTC. Residues: CASSQTGSRYEQYF.

This clone has a single count. The J gene is TRBJ2-5, the V gene TRBV28; the D is unclear. The V end was cut by 2 bases, the J end by 2 bases, with 6 bases between. The CDR3 runs to 13 residues. Looked up from germline, CDR1 is MDHEN and CDR2 is SYDVKM. The CDR3 DNA sequence: TGTGCCAGCAGTTTAGATGCACAAGAGACCCAGTACTTC. Protein sequence: CASSLDAQETQYF.

CDR3 in amino acids: CASSLVGSSYEQYF. The DNA for the CDR3 is TGTGCCAGCAGTTTGGTGGGTTCATCCTACGAGCAGTACTTC. The chain is built from TRBV27 and TRBJ2-5, with unresolved D. The DNA end is a closer match to TRBJ2-7, so the J assignment may be wrong. This CDR3 region has 14 residues. CDR1 MNHEY and CDR2 SMNVEV come from the germline V gene (reference sequence).

V usage is TRBV5-4 and J usage is TRBJ2-6; the match to TRBD2 covers 7 bases. The CDR3 is 15 residues long. In germline, CDR1 is SGHNT, CDR2 YYREEE (reference sequence). The V segment lost 5 bases and the J segment 3 bases; nucleotides outside the gene matches: 5. CDR3 bases: TGTGCCAGCAGGCCAGGGAGGGATGGGGCCAACGTCCTGACTTTC. Amino acid sequence: CASRPGRDGANVLTF.

This chain uses TRBV7-9 with TRBJ2-3, with 7 bases lining up with TRBD1. There are 15 residues in the CDR3. The germline V gene has CDR1 SEHNR and CDR2 FQNEAQ (reference sequence). The junction had 5 bases not matched to a gene; V was cut back by 5 bases and J by 0 bases. Written as DNA, the CDR3 is TGTGCCAGCAGCCCACAGGGGATCAGCACAGATACGCAGTATTTT. Protein product: CASSPQGISTDTQYF.

The rearrangement uses TRBV29-1 and TRBJ2-1; perhaps TRBD1 as D (6 bases). The CDR3 extends over 13 amino acids. Trimming took 0 bases from V and 5 from J, leaving 8 bases between them. The germline CDR1 and CDR2 sequences are SQVTM and ANQGSEA. The CDR3 protein is CSVEDWTDNEQFF. CDR3 bases: TGCAGCGTTGAAGATTGGACAGACAATGAGCAGTTCTTC.

This clone appeared once. The V gene is TRBV19, the J gene TRBJ2-5, with D unclear. Trimming pared 1 base from V and 2 bases from J, leaving 8 bases between. Germline values: CDR1 LNHDA, CDR2 SQIVND (reference sequence). The CDR3 runs 14 residues. The CDR3 here is CASSIGGLQETQYF. CDR3 in DNA: TGTGCCAGTAGTATAGGTGGCTTACAAGAGACCCAGTACTTC.

This sequence joins TRBV19 and TRBJ1-2, with 7 positions matching TRBD1. The CDR3 sequence is 16 residues long. Germline V gene sequence: CDR1 LNHDA, CDR2 SQIVND (reference sequence). The V and J ends lost 3 bases and 9 bases, in that order; junction bases with no gene match: 16. For the CDR3, the DNA is TGTGCCAGTAGTATGTCAGGGGGACAGCTAACTGGAAGCTACACCTTC. It specifies CASSMSGGQLTGSYTF.

The chain joins TRBV19 to TRBJ2-1; possibly TRBD2 for D (5 bases). Germline V lookup: CDR1 LNHDA, CDR2 SQIVND (reference sequence). V lost 9 bases and J 3 bases, leaving 12 bases between the germline ends. The CDR3 totals 13 residues. CDR3 region: CASRRENYNEQFF. The CDR3 DNA sequence: TGTGCCAGCCGTAGGGAGAACTACAATGAGCAGTTCTTC. Filled out from reference TRBV19 and TRBJ2-1, the complete variable domain reads DGGITQSPKYLFRKEGQNVTLSCEQNLNHDAMYWYRQDPGQGLRLIYYSQIVNDFQKGDIAEGYSVSREKKESFPLTVTSAQKNPTAFYLCASRRENYNEQFFGPGTRLTVL.

The gene calls are TRBV4-1 and TRBJ1-5, with D possibly TRBD1 on 6 matching bases. V was cut by 0 bases and J by 3 bases, with 12 bases left in between. The CDR3 loop spans 16 amino acids. CDR1 is MGHRA and CDR2 is YSYEKL in the germline V gene. Written as DNA, the CDR3 is TGCGCCAGCAGCCAAGAGGGGGGACACTCCAATCAGCCCCAGCATTTT. Translated, it gives CASSQEGGHSNQPQHF.

The chain recombines TRBV7-9 with TRBJ2-7; D perhaps matches TRBD1 (5 bases). This CDR3 region has 15 residues. The germline gives CDR1 SEHNR, CDR2 FQNEAQ (reference sequence). V was cut by 5 bases and J by 1 base, with 15 bases left in between. The CDR3 sequence is CASSLPGRASYEQYF. CDR3 nucleotides: TGTGCCAGCAGCCTCCCGGGCAGGGCGTCCTACGAGCAGTACTTC.

J is TRBJ1-3 and V is TRBV6-5; D gene unclear. The V gene's germline CDR1 is MNHEY and CDR2 SVGAGI. Trimming removed 4 bases at V and 0 bases at J, with 10 bases between. This CDR3 has 15 amino acids. Written as DNA, the CDR3 is TGTGCCAGCAGTTCTGACCCCAACTCTGGAAACACCATATATTTT. This codes for CASSSDPNSGNTIYF.

V is TRBV29-1 and J is TRBJ2-2, with 10 bases fitting TRBD2. The CDR3 contains 14 residues. The V gene's germline CDR1 is SQVTM and CDR2 ANQGSEA. With 8 bases clipped from V and 6 bases from J, the junction kept 9 bases outside the gene matches. The CDR3, as DNA: TGCAGCACCCCAAGCGGGACTAGCGCCGGGGAGCTGTTTTTT. Protein: CSTPSGTSAGELFF.

This rearrangement joins TRBV7-9 to TRBJ1-2; 7 bases align to TRBD1. The CDR3 sequence is 13 residues long. Germline values: CDR1 SEHNR, CDR2 FQNEAQ (reference sequence). The J segment lost 3 bases and the V segment lost 5 bases, leaving 3 bases of the junction unmatched. Here the CDR3 DNA reads TGTGCCAGCAGCGACGGGACAGACTATGGCTACACCTTC. Protein: CASSDGTDYGYTF.

V gene TRBV5-4 combines with J gene TRBJ2-7; 9 bases line up with TRBD1. CDR1 SGHNT and CDR2 YYREEE come from the germline V gene (reference sequence). This CDR3 spans 15 amino acids. V trimming: 4 bases; J trimming: 0 bases; junction bases outside the gene matches: 5. The CDR3 DNA reads as TGTGCCAGCAGCCTGGGACAGGGATTCTCCTACGAGCAGTACTTC. Translating gives CASSLGQGFSYEQYF.

This chain connects TRBV6-5 to TRBJ2-7; 9 bases line up with TRBD2. The V and J ends lost 4 bases and 2 bases, in that order; junction bases with no gene match: 6. The CDR3 consists of 15 residues. In germline, CDR1 is MNHEY, CDR2 SVGAGI. Written as DNA, the CDR3 is TGTGCCAGCAGTTCGGGACTAGCCCTTCCCTACGAGCAGTACTTC. Its protein product is CASSSGLALPYEQYF.

V is TRBV19 and J is TRBJ1-2; possible D gene TRBD1, 6 bases. In germline, CDR1 is LNHDA, CDR2 SQIVND (reference sequence). Trimming stripped 1 base from V and 2 bases from J, with 11 bases between. CDR3 length equals 15 residues. CDR3 sequence (DNA): TGTGCCAGTAGTATAGGGGCAGGGGAGAACTATGGCTACACCTTC. This gives the protein CASSIGAGENYGYTF.

The gene calls are TRBV29-1 and TRBJ1-2; D unresolved. V lost 7 bases and J lost 8, with 20 bases in between. This CDR3 comprises 13 residues. Looked up from germline, CDR1 is SQVTM and CDR2 is ANQGSEA. CDR3 DNA sequence: TGCAGCGCCCACACCGGGCCCTATGAGGGCTACACCTTC. This gives the protein CSAHTGPYEGYTF.

The gene calls are TRBV5-8 and TRBJ2-7; 10 nucleotides agree with TRBD1. With 3 bases clipped from V and 7 bases from J, the junction kept 7 bases outside the gene matches. Germline V gene data show CDR1 as SGHTS and CDR2 as YDEGEE. The CDR3 consists of 14 residues. CDR3 loop: CASSYDRGRWEQYF. The CDR3 coding sequence is TGTGCCAGCAGCTACGACAGGGGGCGCTGGGAGCAGTACTTC.

A note on this clone: One junction end does not reproduce the germline sequence, and a read error may be involved. The V gene is TRBV13, the J gene TRBJ1-2; tentatively, D is TRBD1 (5 bases). This CDR3 is built from 11 residues. Germline-derived CDR1 and CDR2 are PRHDT and FYEKMQ (reference sequence). The CDR3 sequence: CASSLGDGYTF. DNA of the CDR3: TGTGCCAGCAGCCTAGGGGATGGCTACACCTTC.

For the CDR3, the DNA is TGTGCCAGCAGCTTAGGCTGGGGGGTTGGCCCTGAAGCTTTCTTT. As protein: CASSLGWGVGPEAFF. J is TRBJ1-1 and V is TRBV13; D perhaps matches TRBD1 (5 bases). The CDR3 has 15 amino acids. The V gene's germline CDR1 is PRHDT and CDR2 FYEKMQ (reference sequence). Trimming shortened V by 0 bases and J by 6 bases, and 14 bases separated the two germline ends.

In DNA form, the CDR3 reads TGTGCCAGCAGTAGGAGCGGGAGTTGGGACATTCAGTACTTC. Protein sequence: CASSRSGSWDIQYF. The chain is built from TRBV28 and TRBJ2-4; 8 bases are shared with TRBD2. The CDR3 loop spans 14 amino acids. J was trimmed by 8 bases and V by 5 bases; bases with no gene match: 8. Germline-derived CDR1 and CDR2 are MDHEN and SYDVKM.

With respect to this clone: Distinct nucleotide sequences in the sample also encode this CDR3. The chain uses TRBV28 and TRBJ2-7, with D possibly being TRBD1 (6 bases). The CDR3 runs to 13 residues. V gave up 5 bases and J gave up 1 base, with 9 bases separating them. CDR1 and CDR2 from the germline V gene are MDHEN and SYDVKM. The CDR3 loop is CASSITGSYEQYF. DNA for the CDR3: TGTGCCAGCAGTATTACAGGGTCCTACGAGCAGTACTTC.

This chain joins TRBV7-9 and TRBJ2-5; the D gene is possibly TRBD2 (5 bases). In germline, CDR1 is SEHNR, CDR2 FQNEAQ (reference sequence). With 1 base removed from V and 5 bases from J, the gap between germline ends came to 17 bases. CDR3 length equals 16 residues. The CDR3 DNA follows: TGTGCCAGCAGCTTAGAGTTGGCGGGTGTCCGGGAGACCCAGTACTTC. Translating it yields CASSLELAGVRETQYF.